A selection of T cell receptor beta chains follows, all from one sample in a study of T cell repertoires in cytomegalovirus infection. One entry per CDR3 protein results from TCRdb running MiXCR on the reads. The profile shows about 260,000 distinct CDR3 sequences, around 15% of them singletons. Sequencing input: PBMCs. The source of these receptors is a human donor in good health (CMV status not recorded). Some clones in this sample may be carry-over from other donors' samples. Both conserved end residues are part of each CDR3. A D gene is named only where the DNA matches it firmly. Where a row states a size, it is once, few, many or the class of an expanded clone; other rows omit it.

d_call,j_call,v_call,clone_size,cdr3_aa,cdr3_nt
-,TRBJ1-4,TRBV20-1,-,CCARARGPEKLFF,TGCTGTGCTAGGGCCAGGGGTCCTGAAAAACTGTTTTTT
-,TRBJ2-5,TRBV5-1,-,CASSLEAETQYF,TGCGCCAGCAGCTTGGAGGCAGAGACCCAGTACTTC
TRBD1,TRBJ1-1,TRBV19,-,CASSIDGQGGTEAFF,TGTGCCAGTAGTATAGACGGACAGGGCGGCACTGAAGCTTTCTTT
TRBD1,TRBJ1-2,TRBV25-1,-,CASSGRLQGDYGYTF,TGTGCCAGCAGTGGGCGGCTACAGGGGGACTATGGCTACACCTTC
-,TRBJ1-1,TRBV7-2,many,CASSLAHALNTEAFF,TGTGCCAGCAGCTTAGCGCACGCTCTGAACACTGAAGCTTTCTTT
-,TRBJ2-7,TRBV12-3/TRBV12-4,-,CASSLGGLVQYF,TGTGCCAGCAGTTTAGGAGGTCTCGTGCAGTACTTC
-,TRBJ1-5,TRBV7-2,many,CASSRDGINQPQHF,TGTGCCAGCAGCCGGGACGGAATCAATCAGCCCCAGCATTTT
-,TRBJ2-3,TRBV11-2,few,CASSYFLSGSGDTQYF,TGTGCCAGCAGCTACTTCCTTAGCGGCTCCGGAGATACGCAGTATTTT
-,TRBJ2-6,TRBV20-1,-,CSAYDRNSGANVLTF,TGCAGTGCTTATGACCGGAACTCTGGGGCCAACGTCCTGACTTTC
-,TRBJ1-2,TRBV10-3,many,CAISVLEGRGDGYTF,TGTGCCATCAGTGTTTTGGAAGGCAGGGGAGATGGCTACACCTTC
-,TRBJ2-1,TRBV7-2,many,CASSRQGVAYNEQFF,TGTGCCAGCAGCCGCCAAGGGGTAGCCTACAATGAGCAGTTCTTC
-,TRBJ1-1,TRBV2,many,CASSRGTEAFF,TGTGCCAGCTCAAGGGGCACTGAAGCTTTCTTT
-,TRBJ2-6,TRBV14,-,CASSQVGANVLTF,TGTGCCAGCAGCCAAGTTGGGGCCAACGTCCTGACTTTC
-,TRBJ1-2,TRBV5-1,-,CASSLGPGGGYTF,TGCGCCAGCAGCCTGGGTCCTGGTGGTGGCTACACCTTC
-,TRBJ1-2,TRBV2,-,CASSGTRGYTF,TGTGCCAGCAGTGGGACCCGTGGCTACACCTTC
-,TRBJ2-3,TRBV2,many,CASCVLSATDTQYF,TGTGCCAGCTGTGTTCTCTCAGCCACAGATACGCAGTATTTT
-,TRBJ1-2,TRBV7-2,-,CASSLASDYGYTF,TGTGCCAGCAGCTTAGCGTCGGACTATGGCTACACCTTC
-,TRBJ2-1,TRBV28,many,CASSFPPGGLAENKRYYNEQFF,TGTGCCAGCAGTTTTCCCCCAGGGGGTCTAGCGGAGAACAAACGGTATTACAATGAGCAGTTCTTC
-,TRBJ2-3,TRBV7-2,many,CASSPLADTQYF,TGTGCCAGCAGCCCACTTGCAGATACGCAGTATTTT
-,TRBJ1-2,TRBV5-6,few,CASSLAGVDGYTF,TGTGCCAGCAGCTTGGCAGGGGTCGATGGCTACACCTTC
TRBD1,TRBJ2-5,TRBV7-2,many,CASSLTGVIAETQYF,TGTGCCAGCAGCTTAACAGGGGTTATTGCAGAGACCCAGTACTTC
TRBD2,TRBJ2-1,TRBV7-2,many,CASSLSGSYNEQFF,TGTGCCAGCAGCTTAAGCGGGAGTTACAATGAGCAGTTCTTC
TRBD1,TRBJ2-7,TRBV5-5,many,CASSLSPGGAVGEQYF,TGTGCCAGCAGCTTGAGTCCAGGGGGAGCTGTTGGAGAGCAGTACTTC
TRBD1,TRBJ1-5,TRBV7-2,-,CASSPRQGQQPQHF,TGTGCCAGCAGCCCACGACAGGGCCAACAGCCCCAGCATTTT
TRBD2,TRBJ2-5,TRBV28,few,CASSLGDLSGSKTQYF,TGTGCCAGCAGTTTAGGGGACCTTAGCGGGAGTAAGACCCAGTACTTC
TRBD2,TRBJ2-4,TRBV27,-,CASSPPGGRFIQYF,TGTGCCAGCAGTCCCCCCGGCGGGAGGTTCATTCAGTACTTC
-,TRBJ2-1,TRBV20-1,few,CSASLKGRTNEQFF,TGCAGTGCTAGTCTCAAGGGGCGAACCAATGAGCAGTTCTTC
TRBD1,TRBJ2-5,TRBV20-1,many,CSAKQGIQETQYF,TGCAGTGCTAAACAGGGGATACAAGAGACCCAGTACTTC
-,TRBJ1-2,TRBV11-2,-,CASSGLGQIYGYTF,TGTGCCAGCAGCGGTCTCGGACAGATCTATGGCTACACCTTC
-,TRBJ2-2,TRBV7-2,-,CASTEVGTGELFF,TGTGCCAGCACGGAGGTGGGCACCGGGGAGCTGTTTTTT
TRBD2,TRBJ2-1,TRBV11-3,-,CASSLEGLANEQFF,TGTGCCAGCAGCTTAGAGGGACTAGCAAATGAGCAGTTCTTC
TRBD1,TRBJ2-2,TRBV5-1,few,CASSLGDRGPGELFF,TGCGCCAGCAGCTTGGGTGACAGGGGGCCCGGGGAGCTGTTTTTT
TRBD2,TRBJ2-5,TRBV7-8,many,CASSPFQGGEETQYF,TGTGCCAGCAGTCCGTTTCAGGGAGGGGAAGAGACCCAGTACTTC
-,TRBJ1-3,TRBV2,-,CASSLTDPISGNTIYF,TGTGCCAGCAGCCTGACAGATCCTATCTCTGGAAACACCATATATTTT
-,TRBJ2-1,TRBV20-1,-,CRAGSRGTSGEQFF,TGCAGGGCAGGTTCCCGGGGAACAAGCGGGGAGCAGTTCTTC
-,TRBJ1-1,TRBV7-2,-,CASSLARYTEAFF,TGTGCCAGCAGCCTGGCCAGATACACTGAAGCTTTCTTT
-,TRBJ2-1,TRBV4-1,many,CASSQVETGAREQFF,TGCGCCAGCAGCCAAGTGGAGACCGGGGCGCGGGAGCAGTTCTTC
-,TRBJ2-1,TRBV7-8,many,CASSSIEDSYNEQFF,TGTGCCAGCAGCAGTATTGAGGACTCCTACAATGAGCAGTTCTTC
-,TRBJ2-7,TRBV7-8,-,CASSLGQSSYEQYF,TGTGCCAGCAGCTTAGGACAGTCGTCCTACGAGCAGTACTTC
TRBD2,TRBJ2-5,TRBV6-2/TRBV6-3,many,CASRGLAGGVQETQYF,TGTGCCAGCAGGGGACTAGCGGGGGGCGTACAAGAGACCCAGTACTTC
TRBD2,TRBJ2-7,TRBV7-2,many,CASSLLAGGTYEQYF,TGTGCCAGCAGCTTACTAGCGGGCGGAACCTACGAGCAGTACTTC
-,TRBJ2-1,TRBV12-3/TRBV12-4,many,CAREGGGTYNEQFF,TGTGCCCGTGAGGGGGGGGGAACCTACAATGAGCAGTTCTTC